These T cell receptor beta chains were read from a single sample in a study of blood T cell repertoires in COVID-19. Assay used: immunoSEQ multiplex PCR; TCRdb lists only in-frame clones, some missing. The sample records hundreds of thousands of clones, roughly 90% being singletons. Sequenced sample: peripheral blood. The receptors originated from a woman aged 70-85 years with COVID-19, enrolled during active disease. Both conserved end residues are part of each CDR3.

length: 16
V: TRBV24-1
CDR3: CATSDSRQGYFNGYTF

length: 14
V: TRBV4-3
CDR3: CASSQDLSVLGYTF

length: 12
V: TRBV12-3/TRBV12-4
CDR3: CASSLAVTEAFF

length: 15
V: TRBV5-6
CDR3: CASTPGGWARGEQFF

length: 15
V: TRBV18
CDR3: CASSPPASGYNEQFF

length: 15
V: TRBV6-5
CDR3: CASSQQGSGANVLTF

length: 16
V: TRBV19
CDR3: CASSPDLGQSYNEQFF

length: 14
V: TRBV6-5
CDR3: CASQTSGGPDTQYF

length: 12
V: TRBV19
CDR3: CASSPGYYGYTF

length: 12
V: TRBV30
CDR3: CAWSYFAGEQYF

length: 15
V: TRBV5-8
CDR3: CASTGLAENTGELFF

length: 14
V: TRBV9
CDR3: CASSVPGGFSPLHF

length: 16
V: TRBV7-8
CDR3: CASSLGRTGGNQPQHF

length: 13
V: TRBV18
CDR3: CASSTRGGDGYTF

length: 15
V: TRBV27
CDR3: CASSLRGQAMETQYF

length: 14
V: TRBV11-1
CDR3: CASSLGQAFYEQYF

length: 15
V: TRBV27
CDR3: CASRLGQGIQETQYF

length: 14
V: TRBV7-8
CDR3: CASQQGASGNTIYF

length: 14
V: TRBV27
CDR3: CASSWAGSNSPLHF

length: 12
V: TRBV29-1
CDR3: CSVGQGNYGYTF

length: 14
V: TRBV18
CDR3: CASSQGAANTEAFF

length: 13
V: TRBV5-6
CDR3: CASSLAGTGEQYF

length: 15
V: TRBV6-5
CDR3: CASGGPGTGPSPLHF

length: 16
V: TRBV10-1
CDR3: CASSPGTGGASDTQYF

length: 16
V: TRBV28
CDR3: CASSLWQRTSQETQYF